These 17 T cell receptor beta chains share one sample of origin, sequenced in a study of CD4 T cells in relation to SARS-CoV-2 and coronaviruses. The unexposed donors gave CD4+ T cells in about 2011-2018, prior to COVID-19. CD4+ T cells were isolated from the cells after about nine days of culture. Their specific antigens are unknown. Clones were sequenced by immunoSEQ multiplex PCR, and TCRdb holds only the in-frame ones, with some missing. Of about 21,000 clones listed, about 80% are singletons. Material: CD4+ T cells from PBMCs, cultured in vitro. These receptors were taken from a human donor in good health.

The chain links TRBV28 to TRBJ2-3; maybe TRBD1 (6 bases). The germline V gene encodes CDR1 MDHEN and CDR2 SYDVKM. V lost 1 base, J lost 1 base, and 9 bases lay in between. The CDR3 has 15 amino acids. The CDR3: CASSLFAGGTDTQYF. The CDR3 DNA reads TGTGCCAGCAGTTTATTCGCAGGGGGCACAGATACGCAGTATTTT.

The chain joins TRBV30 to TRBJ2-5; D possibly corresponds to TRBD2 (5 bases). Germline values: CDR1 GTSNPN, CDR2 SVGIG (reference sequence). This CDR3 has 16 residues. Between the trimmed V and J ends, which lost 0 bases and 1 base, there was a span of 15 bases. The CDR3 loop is CAWSVLEGYTQETQYF. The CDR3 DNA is TGTGCCTGGAGTGTACTTGAGGGCTACACCCAAGAGACCCAGTACTTC.

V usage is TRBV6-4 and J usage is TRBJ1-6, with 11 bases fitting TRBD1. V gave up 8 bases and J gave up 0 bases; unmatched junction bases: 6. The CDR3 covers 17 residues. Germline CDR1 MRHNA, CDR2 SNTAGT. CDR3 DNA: TGTGCCAGCCCGGGACAGGGGGTTACCTCCTATAATTCACCCCTCCACTTT. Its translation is CASPGQGVTSYNSPLHF.

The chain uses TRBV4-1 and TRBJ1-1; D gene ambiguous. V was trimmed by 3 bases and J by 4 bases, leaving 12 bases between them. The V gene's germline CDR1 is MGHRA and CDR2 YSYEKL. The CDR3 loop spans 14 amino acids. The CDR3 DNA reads TGCGCCAGCAGCCAGGTCGACGCGGGCACTGAAGCTTTCTTT. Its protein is CASSQVDAGTEAFF.

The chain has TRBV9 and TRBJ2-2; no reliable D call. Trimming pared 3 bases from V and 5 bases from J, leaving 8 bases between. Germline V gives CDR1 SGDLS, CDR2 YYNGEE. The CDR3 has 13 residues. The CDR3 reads CASSAYSTGELFF. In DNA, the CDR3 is TGTGCCAGCAGCGCCTACTCTACCGGGGAGCTGTTTTTT.

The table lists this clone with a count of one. For the CDR3, the DNA is TGTGCCATCAGTGTTGGGGTGCCCTCCCGCGGCTACACCTTC. As protein: CAISVGVPSRGYTF. The rearrangement uses TRBV10-3 and TRBJ1-2, with D unclear. The V and J ends lost 4 bases and 8 bases respectively, with 17 bases between them. The CDR3 has 14 amino acids. Germline-derived CDR1 and CDR2 are ENHRY and SYGVKD.

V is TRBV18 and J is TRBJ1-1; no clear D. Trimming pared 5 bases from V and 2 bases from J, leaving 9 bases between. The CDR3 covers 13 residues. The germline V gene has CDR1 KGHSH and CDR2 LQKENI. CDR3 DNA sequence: TGTGCCAGCTCATCAGGAATTAACACTGAAGCTTTCTTT. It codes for CASSSGINTEAFF.

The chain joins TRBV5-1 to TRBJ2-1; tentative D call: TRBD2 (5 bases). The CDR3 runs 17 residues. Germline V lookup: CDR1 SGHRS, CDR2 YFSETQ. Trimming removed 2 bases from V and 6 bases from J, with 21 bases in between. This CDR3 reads CASSLGGRRPSGNEQFF. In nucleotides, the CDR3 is TGCGCCAGCAGCTTAGGAGGACGAAGGCCCTCGGGCAATGAGCAGTTCTTC.

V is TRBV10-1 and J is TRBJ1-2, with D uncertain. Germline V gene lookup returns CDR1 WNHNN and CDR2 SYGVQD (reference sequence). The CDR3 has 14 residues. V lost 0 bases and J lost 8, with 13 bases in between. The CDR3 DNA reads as TGCGCCAGCAGTGAGTCTGTGGCTCCCAGGGGCTACACCTTC. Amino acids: CASSESVAPRGYTF.

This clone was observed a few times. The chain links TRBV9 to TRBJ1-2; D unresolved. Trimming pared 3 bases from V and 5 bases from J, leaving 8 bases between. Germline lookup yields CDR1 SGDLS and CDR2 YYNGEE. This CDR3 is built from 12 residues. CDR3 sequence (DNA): TGTGCCAGCAGCGCTTATAGTTATGGCTACACCTTC. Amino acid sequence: CASSAYSYGYTF.

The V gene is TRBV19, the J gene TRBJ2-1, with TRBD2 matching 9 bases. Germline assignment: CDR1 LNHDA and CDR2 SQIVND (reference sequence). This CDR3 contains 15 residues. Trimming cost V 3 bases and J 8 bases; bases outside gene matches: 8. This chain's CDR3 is CASSMGSSGNDEQFF. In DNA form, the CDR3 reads TGTGCCAGTAGTATGGGGTCTAGCGGGAACGATGAGCAGTTCTTC.

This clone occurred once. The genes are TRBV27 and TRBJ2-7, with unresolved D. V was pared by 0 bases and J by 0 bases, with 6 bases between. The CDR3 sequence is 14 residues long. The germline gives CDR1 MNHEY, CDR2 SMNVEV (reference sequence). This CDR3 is CASSLSGFSYEQYF. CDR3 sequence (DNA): TGTGCCAGCAGTTTATCTGGGTTCTCCTACGAGCAGTACTTC.

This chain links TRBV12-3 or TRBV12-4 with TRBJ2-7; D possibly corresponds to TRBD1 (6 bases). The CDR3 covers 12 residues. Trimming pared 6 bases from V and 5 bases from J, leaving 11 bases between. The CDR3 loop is CASRYRVNEQYF. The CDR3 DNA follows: TGTGCCAGCAGATACAGGGTTAACGAGCAGTACTTC.

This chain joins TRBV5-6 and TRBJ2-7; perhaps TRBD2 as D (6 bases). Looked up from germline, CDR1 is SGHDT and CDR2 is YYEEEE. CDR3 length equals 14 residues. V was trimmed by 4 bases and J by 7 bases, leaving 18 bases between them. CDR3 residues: CASSPTPGVSEQYF. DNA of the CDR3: TGTGCCAGCAGCCCGACCCCGGGGGTGAGTGAGCAGTACTTC.

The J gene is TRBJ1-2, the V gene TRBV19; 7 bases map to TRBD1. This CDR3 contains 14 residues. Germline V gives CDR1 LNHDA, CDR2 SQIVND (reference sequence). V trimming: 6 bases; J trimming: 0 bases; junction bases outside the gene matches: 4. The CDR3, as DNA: TGTGCCAGTAGCCGGGACAGATCTAACTATGGCTACACCTTC. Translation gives CASSRDRSNYGYTF.

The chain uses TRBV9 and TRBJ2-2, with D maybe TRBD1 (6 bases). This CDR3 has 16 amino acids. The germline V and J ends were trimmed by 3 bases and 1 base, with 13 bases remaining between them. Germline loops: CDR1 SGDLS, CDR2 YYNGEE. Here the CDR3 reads CASSGGQKRNTGELFF. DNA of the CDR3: TGTGCCAGCAGCGGCGGACAGAAAAGGAACACCGGGGAGCTGTTTTTT.

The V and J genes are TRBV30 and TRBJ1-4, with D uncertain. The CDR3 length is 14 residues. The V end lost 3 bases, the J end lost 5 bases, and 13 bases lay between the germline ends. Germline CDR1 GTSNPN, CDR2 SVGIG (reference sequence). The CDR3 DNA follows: TGTGCCTGGAGGGACTTGGGCATGAATGAAAAACTGTTTTTT. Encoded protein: CAWRDLGMNEKLFF.